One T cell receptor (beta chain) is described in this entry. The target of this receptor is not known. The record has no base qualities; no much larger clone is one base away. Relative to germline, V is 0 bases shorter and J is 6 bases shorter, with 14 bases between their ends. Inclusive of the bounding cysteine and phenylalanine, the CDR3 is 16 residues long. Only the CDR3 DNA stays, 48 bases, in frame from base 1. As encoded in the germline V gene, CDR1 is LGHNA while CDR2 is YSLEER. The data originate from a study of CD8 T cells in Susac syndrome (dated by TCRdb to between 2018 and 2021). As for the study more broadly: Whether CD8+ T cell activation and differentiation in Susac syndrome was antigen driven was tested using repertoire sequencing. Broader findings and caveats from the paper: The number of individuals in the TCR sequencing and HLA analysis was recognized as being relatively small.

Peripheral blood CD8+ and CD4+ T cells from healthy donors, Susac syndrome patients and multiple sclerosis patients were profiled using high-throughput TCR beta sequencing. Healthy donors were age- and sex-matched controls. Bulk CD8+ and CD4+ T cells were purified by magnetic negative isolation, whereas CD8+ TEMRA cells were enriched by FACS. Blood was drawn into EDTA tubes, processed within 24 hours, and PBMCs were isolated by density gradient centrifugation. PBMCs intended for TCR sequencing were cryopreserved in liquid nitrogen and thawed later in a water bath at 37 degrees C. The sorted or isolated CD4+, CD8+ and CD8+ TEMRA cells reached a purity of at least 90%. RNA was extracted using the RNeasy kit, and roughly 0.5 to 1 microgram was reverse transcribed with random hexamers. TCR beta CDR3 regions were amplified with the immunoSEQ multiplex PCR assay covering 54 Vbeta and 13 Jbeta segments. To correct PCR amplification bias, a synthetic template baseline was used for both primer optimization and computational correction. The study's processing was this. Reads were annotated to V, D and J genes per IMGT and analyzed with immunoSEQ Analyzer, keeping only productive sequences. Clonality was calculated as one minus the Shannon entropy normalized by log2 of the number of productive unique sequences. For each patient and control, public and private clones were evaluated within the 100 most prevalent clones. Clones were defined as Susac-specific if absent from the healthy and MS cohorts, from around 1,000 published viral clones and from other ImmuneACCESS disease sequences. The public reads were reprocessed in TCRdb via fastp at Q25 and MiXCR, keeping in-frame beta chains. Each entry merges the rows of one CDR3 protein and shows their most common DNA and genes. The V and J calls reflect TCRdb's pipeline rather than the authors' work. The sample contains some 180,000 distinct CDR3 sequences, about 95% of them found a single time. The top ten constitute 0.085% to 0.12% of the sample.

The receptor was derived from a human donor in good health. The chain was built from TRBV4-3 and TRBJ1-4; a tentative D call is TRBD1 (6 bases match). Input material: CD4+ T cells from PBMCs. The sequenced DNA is TGCGCCAGCAGCCAAGATGCCTTCGGACAGTATGAAAAACTGTTTTTT. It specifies CASSQDAFGQYEKLFF.